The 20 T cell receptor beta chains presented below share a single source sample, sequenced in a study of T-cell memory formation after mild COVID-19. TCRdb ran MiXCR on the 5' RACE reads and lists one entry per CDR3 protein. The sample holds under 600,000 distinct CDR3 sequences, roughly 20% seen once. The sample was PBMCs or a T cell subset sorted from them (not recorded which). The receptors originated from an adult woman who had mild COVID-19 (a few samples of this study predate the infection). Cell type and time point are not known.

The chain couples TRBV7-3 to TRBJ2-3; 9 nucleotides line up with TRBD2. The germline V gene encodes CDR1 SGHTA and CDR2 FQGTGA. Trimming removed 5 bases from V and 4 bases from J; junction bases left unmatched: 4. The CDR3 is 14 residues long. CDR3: CASSGLAGPDTQYF. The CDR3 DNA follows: TGTGCCAGCAGCGGGCTAGCGGGACCAGATACGCAGTATTTT.

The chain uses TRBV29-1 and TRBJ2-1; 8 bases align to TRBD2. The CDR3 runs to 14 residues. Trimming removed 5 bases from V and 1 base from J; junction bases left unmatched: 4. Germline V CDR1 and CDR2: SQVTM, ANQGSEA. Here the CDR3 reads CSVTLAESYNEQFF. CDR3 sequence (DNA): TGCAGCGTTACACTAGCGGAGTCCTACAATGAGCAGTTCTTC.

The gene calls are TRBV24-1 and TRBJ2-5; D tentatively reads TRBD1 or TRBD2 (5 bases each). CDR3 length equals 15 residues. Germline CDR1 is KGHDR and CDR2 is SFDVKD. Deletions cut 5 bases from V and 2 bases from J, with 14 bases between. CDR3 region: CATSAGLGVQETQYF. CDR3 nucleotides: TGTGCCACCAGTGCCGGGTTGGGGGTACAAGAGACCCAGTACTTC.

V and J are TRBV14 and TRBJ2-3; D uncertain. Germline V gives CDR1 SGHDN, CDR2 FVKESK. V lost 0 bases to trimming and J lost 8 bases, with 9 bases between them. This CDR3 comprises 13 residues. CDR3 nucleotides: TGTGCCAGCAGCCAAGATCCAGTCCCTACGCAGTATTTT. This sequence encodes CASSQDPVPTQYF.

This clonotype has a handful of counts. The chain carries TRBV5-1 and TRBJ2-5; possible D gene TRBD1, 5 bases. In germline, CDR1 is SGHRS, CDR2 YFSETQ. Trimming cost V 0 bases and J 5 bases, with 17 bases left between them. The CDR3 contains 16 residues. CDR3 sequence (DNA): TGCGCCAGCAGCTTGGGTGACAGTTATCGGTGGGAGACCCAGTACTTC. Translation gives CASSLGDSYRWETQYF.

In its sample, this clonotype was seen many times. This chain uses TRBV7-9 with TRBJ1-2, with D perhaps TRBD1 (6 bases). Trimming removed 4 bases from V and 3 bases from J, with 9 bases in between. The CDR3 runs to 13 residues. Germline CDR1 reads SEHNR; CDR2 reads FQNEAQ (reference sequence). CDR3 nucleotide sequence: TGTGCCAGCAGCTCACAGGGCTACTATGGCTACACCTTC. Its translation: CASSSQGYYGYTF.

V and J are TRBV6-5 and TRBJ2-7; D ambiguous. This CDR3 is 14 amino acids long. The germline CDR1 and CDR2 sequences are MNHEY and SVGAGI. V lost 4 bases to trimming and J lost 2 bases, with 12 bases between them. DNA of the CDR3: TGTGCCAGCAGTTGGGTTACAGCACCCTACGAGCAGTACTTC. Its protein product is CASSWVTAPYEQYF.

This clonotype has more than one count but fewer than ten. CDR3 loop: CATSRGLAGDTQYF. CDR3 in DNA: TGTGCCACCAGCAGAGGGCTAGCGGGAGATACGCAGTATTTT. This rearrangement joins TRBV15 to TRBJ2-3; 8 bases match TRBD2. The CDR3 totals 14 residues. Germline CDR1 reads LNHNV; CDR2 reads YYDKDF (reference sequence). V lost 1 base to trimming and J lost 5 bases; unmatched junction nucleotides: 2.

The CDR3 region has the DNA TGCGCCAGCAGCTCCCCCGGGGAAGCTTTCTTT. Protein: CASSSPGEAFF. V and J are TRBV5-1 and TRBJ1-1; D unresolved. Germline CDR1 SGHRS, CDR2 YFSETQ. The CDR3 runs to 11 residues. The germline V and J ends were trimmed by 3 bases and 8 bases, with 8 bases remaining between them. The complete variable domain, with remaining parts taken from reference TRBV5-1 and TRBJ1-1, reads KAGVTQTPRYLIKTRGQQVTLSCSPISGHRSVSWYQQTPGQGLQFLFEYFSETQRNKGNFPGRFSGRQFSNSRSEMNVSTLELGDSALYLCASSSPGEAFFGQGTRLTVV.

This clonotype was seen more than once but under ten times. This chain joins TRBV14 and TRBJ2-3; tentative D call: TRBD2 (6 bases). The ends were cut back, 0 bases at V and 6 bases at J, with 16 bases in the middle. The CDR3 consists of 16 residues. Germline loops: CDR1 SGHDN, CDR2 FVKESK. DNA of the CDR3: TGTGCCAGCAGCCAAGATTGGCGGGATCGTTGGGATACGCAGTATTTT. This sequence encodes CASSQDWRDRWDTQYF.

The CDR3: CASTVGTNSYNEQFF. The CDR3 DNA is TGCGCCAGCACAGTCGGGACAAACTCCTACAATGAGCAGTTCTTC. The chain combines TRBV5-1 with TRBJ2-1, with D possibly TRBD1 on 6 matching bases. CDR3 length: 15 residues. V lost 6 bases and J 0 bases, leaving 13 bases between the germline ends. Germline lookup yields CDR1 SGHRS and CDR2 YFSETQ.

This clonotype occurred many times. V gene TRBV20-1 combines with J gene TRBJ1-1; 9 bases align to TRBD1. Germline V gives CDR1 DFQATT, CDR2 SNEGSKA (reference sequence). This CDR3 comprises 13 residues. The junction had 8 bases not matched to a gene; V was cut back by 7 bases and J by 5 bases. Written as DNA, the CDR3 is TGCAGTGTCCCGGGACAGGGAGGGACTGAAGCTTTCTTT. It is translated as CSVPGQGGTEAFF.

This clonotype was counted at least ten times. CDR3 sequence (DNA): TGTGCCAGCAGTCTGGACCAGGGGTTCAATGAGCAGTTCTTC. This encodes CASSLDQGFNEQFF. The chain uses TRBV12-3 or TRBV12-4 and TRBJ2-1, with D maybe TRBD1 (6 bases). The CDR3 is 14 amino acids. V lost 5 bases to trimming and J lost 6 bases, with 14 bases between them.

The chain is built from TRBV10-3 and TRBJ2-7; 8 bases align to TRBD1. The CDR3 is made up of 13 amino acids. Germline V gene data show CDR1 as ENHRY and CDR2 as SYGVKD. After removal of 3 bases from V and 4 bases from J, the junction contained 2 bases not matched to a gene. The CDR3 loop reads CAISEDRGYEQYF. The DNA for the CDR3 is TGTGCCATCAGTGAAGACAGGGGATACGAGCAGTACTTC.

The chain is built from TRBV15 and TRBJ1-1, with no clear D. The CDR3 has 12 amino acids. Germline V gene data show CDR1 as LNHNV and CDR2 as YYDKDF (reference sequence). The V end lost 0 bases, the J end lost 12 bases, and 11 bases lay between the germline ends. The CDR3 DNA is TGTGCCACCAGCAGAGATCTGGGGAAGTCTTTCTTT. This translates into CATSRDLGKSFF.

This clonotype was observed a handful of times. The CDR3 DNA sequence: TGTGCCAGCAGCCCGATGGGGAAATCCTACAATGAGCAGTTCTTC. Translation gives CASSPMGKSYNEQFF. The chain links TRBV11-2 to TRBJ2-1; D unclear. V shed 5 bases and J shed 1 base, with 12 bases lying between them. Germline CDR1 SGHAT, CDR2 FQNNGV. The length of the CDR3 is 15 residues.

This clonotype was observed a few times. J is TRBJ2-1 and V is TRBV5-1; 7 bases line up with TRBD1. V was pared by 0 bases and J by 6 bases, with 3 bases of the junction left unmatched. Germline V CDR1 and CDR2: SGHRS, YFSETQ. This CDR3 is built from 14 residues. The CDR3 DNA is TGCGCCAGCAGCTTGGCCGGGACAGTCAATGAGCAGTTCTTC. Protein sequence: CASSLAGTVNEQFF.

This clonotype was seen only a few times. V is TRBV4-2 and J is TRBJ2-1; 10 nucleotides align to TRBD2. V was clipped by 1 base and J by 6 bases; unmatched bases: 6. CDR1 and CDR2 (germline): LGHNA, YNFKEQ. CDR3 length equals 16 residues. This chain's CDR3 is CASSQGSGRAINEQFF. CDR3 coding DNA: TGTGCCAGCAGCCAAGGGAGCGGGAGGGCCATCAATGAGCAGTTCTTC.

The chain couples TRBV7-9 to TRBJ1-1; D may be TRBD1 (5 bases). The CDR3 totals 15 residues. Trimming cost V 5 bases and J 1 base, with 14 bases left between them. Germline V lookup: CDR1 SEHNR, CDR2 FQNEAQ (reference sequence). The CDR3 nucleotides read TGTGCCAGCAGCGCGACTCGGACAAAGAACACTGAAGCTTTCTTT. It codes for CASSATRTKNTEAFF. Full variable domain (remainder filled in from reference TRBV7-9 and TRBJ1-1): DTGVSQNPRHKITKRGQNVTFRCDPISEHNRLYWYRQTLGQGPEFLTYFQNEAQLEKSRLLSDRFSAERPKGSFSTLEIQRTEQGDSAMYLCASSATRTKNTEAFFGQGTRLTVV.

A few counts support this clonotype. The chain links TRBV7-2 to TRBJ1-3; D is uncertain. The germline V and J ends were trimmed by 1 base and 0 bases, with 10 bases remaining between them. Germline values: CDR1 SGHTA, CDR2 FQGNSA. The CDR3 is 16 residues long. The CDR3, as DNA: TGTGCCAGCAGCTTAGACAGACAAAGCTCTGGAAACACCATATATTTT. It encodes CASSLDRQSSGNTIYF.